The source of this TCR beta chain is a study of vaccination effects on CD4 cells after COVID-19. V was cut by 2 bases and J by 4 bases, with 18 bases left in between. The CDR3 spans 17 residues. Looked up from germline, CDR1 is KGHSH and CDR2 is LQKENI. On this clone: What it binds is not known.

With the ViraFEST assay, the study expanded antigen-specific CD4+ T cells using viral peptide pools, then sequenced them. CD4+ T cells were isolated after nine to ten days of culture. None of the vaccinated had previously contracted SARS-CoV-2, and their nucleocapsid antibodies tested negative. Measured with immunoSEQ multiplex PCR; TCRdb has only the in-frame clones, and not every one. The sample lists fewer than 40,000 clones; more than 60% were seen once. The rearrangement links TRBV18 to TRBJ1-5, with D possibly TRBD1 on 6 matching bases. This clonotype was obtained from a human donor who received a COVID-19 vaccine. The specimen comprised CD4+ T cells from PBMCs cultured with SARS-CoV-2 spike peptides, sampled before COVID-19 vaccination. CDR3 bases: TGTGCCAGCTCACCAAACGCGGGGGGGGCAGGGAATCAGCCCCAGCATTTT. The encoded protein is CASSPNAGGAGNQPQHF.